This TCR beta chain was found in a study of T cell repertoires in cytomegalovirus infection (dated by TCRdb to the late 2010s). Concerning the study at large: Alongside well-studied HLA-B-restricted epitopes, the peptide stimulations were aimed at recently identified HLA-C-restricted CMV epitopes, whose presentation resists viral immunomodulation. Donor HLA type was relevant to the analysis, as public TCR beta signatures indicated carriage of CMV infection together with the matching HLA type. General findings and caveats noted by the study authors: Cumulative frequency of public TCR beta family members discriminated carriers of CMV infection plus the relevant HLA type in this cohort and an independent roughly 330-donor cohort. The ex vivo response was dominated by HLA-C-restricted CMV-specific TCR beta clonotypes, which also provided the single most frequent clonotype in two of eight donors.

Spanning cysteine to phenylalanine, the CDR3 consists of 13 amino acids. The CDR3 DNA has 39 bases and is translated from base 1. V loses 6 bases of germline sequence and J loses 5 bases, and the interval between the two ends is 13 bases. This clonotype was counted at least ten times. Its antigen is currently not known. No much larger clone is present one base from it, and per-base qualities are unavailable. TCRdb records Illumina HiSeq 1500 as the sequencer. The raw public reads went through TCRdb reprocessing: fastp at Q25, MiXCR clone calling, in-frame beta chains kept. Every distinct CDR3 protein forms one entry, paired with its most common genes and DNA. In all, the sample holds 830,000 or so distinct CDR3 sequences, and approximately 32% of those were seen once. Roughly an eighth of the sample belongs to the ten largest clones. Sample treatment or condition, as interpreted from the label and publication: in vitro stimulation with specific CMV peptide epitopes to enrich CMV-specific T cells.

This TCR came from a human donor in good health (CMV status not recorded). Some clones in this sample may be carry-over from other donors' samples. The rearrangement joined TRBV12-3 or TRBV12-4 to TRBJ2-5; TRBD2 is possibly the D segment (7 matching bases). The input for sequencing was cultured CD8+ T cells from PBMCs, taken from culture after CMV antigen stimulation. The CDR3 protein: CASSPTGGETQYF. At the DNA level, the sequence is TGTGCCAGCAGCCCAACGGGGGGCGAGACCCAGTACTTC.